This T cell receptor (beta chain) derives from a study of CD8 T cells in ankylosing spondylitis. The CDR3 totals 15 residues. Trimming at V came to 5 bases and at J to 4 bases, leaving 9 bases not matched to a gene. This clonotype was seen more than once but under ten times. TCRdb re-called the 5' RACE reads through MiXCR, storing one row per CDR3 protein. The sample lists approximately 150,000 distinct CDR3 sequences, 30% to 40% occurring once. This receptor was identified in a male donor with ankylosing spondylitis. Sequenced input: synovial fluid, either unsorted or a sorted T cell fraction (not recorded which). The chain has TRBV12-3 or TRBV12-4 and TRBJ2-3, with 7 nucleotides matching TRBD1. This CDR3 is CASSTRQGVPDTQYF. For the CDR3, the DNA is TGTGCCAGCAGTACAAGACAGGGTGTCCCAGATACGCAGTATTTT.